These 8 T cell receptor beta chains were sequenced from one sample in a study of CD8 T cells in Susac syndrome. Reverse transcription of roughly 0.45 to 1 ug RNA was carried out with random hexamers. TCRdb re-called the immunoSEQ multiplex PCR reads with MiXCR, one entry per CDR3 protein. The sample carries a few hundred thousand distinct CDR3 sequences, about 93% recorded once. The sequencing input was CD8+ T cells from PBMCs. The receptors were gathered from a human donor with multiple sclerosis.

The chain joins TRBV29-1 to TRBJ2-1, with 9 bases identical to TRBD2. Losses at the gene ends were 1 base for V and 2 bases for J; bases not matched to a gene: 3. CDR3 length: 15 residues. Germline CDR1 is SQVTM and CDR2 is ANQGSEA. The CDR3 bases are TGCAGCGTTGAAGGTATAGCGGGAGCCTACAATGAGCAGTTCTTC. It yields the protein CSVEGIAGAYNEQFF.

This sequence joins TRBV12-3 or TRBV12-4 and TRBJ2-7; perhaps TRBD2 as D (5 bases). This CDR3 spans 12 amino acids. V gave up 5 bases and J gave up 3 bases, with 8 bases separating them. The CDR3 is CASSHTSYEQYF. The CDR3 nucleotides are TGTGCCAGCAGTCACACTAGCTACGAGCAGTACTTC.

The chain uses TRBV5-4 and TRBJ2-7; D might be TRBD1 (5 bases). V lost 4 bases and J 7 bases, leaving 15 bases between the germline ends. Germline loops: CDR1 SGHNT, CDR2 YYREEE (reference sequence). This CDR3 is 13 amino acids long. The CDR3 coding sequence is TGTGCCAGCAGCCATCAGGGCCTGGGTGAGCAGTACTTC. This codes for CASSHQGLGEQYF. The full variable domain, in which reference TRBV5-4 and TRBJ2-7 provide the parts outside the CDR3, is ETGVTQSPTHLIKTRGQQVTLRCSSQSGHNTVSWYQQALGQGPQFIFQYYREEENGRGNFPPRFSGLQFPNYSSELNVNALELDDSALYLCASSHQGLGEQYFGPGTRLTVT.

The V and J genes are TRBV19 and TRBJ2-1; D unclear. Germline V lookup: CDR1 LNHDA, CDR2 SQIVND (reference sequence). V lost 0 bases to trimming and J lost 6 bases, with 9 bases between them. This CDR3 has 14 residues. CDR3 bases: TGTGCCAGTAGTATAGATTGGACCTCCAATGAGCAGTTCTTC. Translating it yields CASSIDWTSNEQFF. The full variable domain, its missing parts supplied by reference TRBV19 and TRBJ2-1, is DGGITQSPKYLFRKEGQNVTLSCEQNLNHDAMYWYRQDPGQGLRLIYYSQIVNDFQKGDIAEGYSVSREKKESFPLTVTSAQKNPTAFYLCASSIDWTSNEQFFGPGTRLTVL.

The gene calls are TRBV6-5 and TRBJ2-1; 7 nucleotides line up with TRBD2. The junction had 16 bases not matched to a gene; V was cut back by 2 bases and J by 9 bases. The CDR3 totals 17 residues. Germline assignment: CDR1 MNHEY and CDR2 SVGAGI. CDR3 sequence: CASSYARLAVSPIEQFF. CDR3 DNA sequence: TGTGCCAGCAGTTACGCCAGACTAGCCGTAAGCCCAATTGAGCAGTTCTTC.

The chain combines TRBV21-1 with TRBJ2-3; the D call of TRBD1 is as the table states it, not checked on the DNA. TRBV21-1 is a documented pseudogene. This CDR3 contains 16 residues. The CDR3 here is CASNTSDTLGADTQYF. CDR3 nucleotides: TGTGCCAGCAACACCTCGGACACCCTGGGGGCAGATACGCAGTATTTT.

The rearrangement uses TRBV7-9 and TRBJ2-3; D unresolved. The CDR3 spans 14 residues. CDR1 and CDR2 (germline): SEHNR, FQNEAQ (reference sequence). The V end lost 3 bases, the J end lost 5 bases, and 12 bases lay between the germline ends. The CDR3 DNA sequence: TGTGCCAGCAGCTTTCATGTACCAGGAGATACGCAGTATTTT. Translated: CASSFHVPGDTQYF.

This clonotype was found once. The chain has TRBV24-1 and TRBJ2-2; D remains ambiguous. The germline V and J ends were trimmed by 1 base and 5 bases, with 4 bases remaining between them. Germline loops: CDR1 KGHDR, CDR2 SFDVKD. The CDR3 is 13 amino acids. The CDR3 coding sequence is TGTGCCACCAGTGATTTTTCAACCGGGGAGCTGTTTTTT. Its protein product is CATSDFSTGELFF.